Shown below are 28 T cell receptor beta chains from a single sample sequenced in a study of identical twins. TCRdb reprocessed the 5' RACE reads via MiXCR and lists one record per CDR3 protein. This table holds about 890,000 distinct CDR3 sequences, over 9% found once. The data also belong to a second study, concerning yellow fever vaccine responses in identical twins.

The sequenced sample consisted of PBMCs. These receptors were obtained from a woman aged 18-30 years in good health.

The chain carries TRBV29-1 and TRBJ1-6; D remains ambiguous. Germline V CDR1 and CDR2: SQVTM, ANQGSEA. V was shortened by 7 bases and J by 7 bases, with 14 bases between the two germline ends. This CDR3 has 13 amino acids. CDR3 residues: CSAQTGTNSPLHF. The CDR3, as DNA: TGCAGCGCTCAGACGGGAACCAATTCACCCCTCCACTTT.

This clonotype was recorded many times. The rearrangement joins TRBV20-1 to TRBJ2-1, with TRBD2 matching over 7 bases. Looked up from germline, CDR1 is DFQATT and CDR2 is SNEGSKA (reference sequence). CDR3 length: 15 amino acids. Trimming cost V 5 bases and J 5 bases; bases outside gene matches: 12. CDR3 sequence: CSAFRGDPQDNEQFF. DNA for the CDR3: TGCAGTGCTTTCCGGGGGGACCCTCAGGACAATGAGCAGTTCTTC.

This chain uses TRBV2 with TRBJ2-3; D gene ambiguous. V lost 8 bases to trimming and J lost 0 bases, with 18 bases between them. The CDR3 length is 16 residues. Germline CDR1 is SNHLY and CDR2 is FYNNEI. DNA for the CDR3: TGTGCCAGCCCCCTCCTTAGCCATACTAGCACAGATACGCAGTATTTT. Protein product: CASPLLSHTSTDTQYF.

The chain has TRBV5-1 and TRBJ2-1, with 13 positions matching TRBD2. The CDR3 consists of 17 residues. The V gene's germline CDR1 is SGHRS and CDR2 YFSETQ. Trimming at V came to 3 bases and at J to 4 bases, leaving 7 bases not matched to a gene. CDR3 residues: CASSSRTSGGFYNEQFF. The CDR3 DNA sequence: TGCGCCAGCAGCTCCCGGACTAGCGGGGGTTTTTACAATGAGCAGTTCTTC.

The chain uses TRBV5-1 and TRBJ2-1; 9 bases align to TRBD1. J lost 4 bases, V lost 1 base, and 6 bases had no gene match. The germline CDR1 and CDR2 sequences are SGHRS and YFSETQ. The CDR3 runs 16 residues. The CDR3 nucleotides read TGCGCCAGCAGCTTGACCGGGACAGGGATTTACAATGAGCAGTTCTTC. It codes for CASSLTGTGIYNEQFF.

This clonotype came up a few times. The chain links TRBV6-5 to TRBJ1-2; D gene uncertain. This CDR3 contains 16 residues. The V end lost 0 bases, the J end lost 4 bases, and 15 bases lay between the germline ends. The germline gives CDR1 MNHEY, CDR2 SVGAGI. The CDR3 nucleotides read TGTGCCAGCAGTTACTCTCAAGCGAACGCCCCCTATGGCTACACCTTC. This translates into CASSYSQANAPYGYTF.

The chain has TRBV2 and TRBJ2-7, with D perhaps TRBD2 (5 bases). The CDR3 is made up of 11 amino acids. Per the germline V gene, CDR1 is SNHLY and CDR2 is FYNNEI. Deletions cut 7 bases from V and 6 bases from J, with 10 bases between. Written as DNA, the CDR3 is TGTGCCAGCACATCCGGGGTCGAGCAGTACGTC. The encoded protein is CASTSGVEQYV.

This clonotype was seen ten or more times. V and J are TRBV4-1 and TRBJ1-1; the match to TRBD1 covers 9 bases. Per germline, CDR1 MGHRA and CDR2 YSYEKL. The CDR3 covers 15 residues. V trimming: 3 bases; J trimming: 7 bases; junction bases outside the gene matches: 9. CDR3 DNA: TGCGCCAGCAGCCAGGGTGGACAGGGGAACGGTGAAGCTTTCTTT. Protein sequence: CASSQGGQGNGEAFF.

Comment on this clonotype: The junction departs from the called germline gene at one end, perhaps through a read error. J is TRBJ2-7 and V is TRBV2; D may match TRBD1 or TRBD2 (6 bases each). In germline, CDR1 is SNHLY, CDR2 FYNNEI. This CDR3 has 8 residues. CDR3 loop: CASAGTHF. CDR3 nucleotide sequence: TGTGCCAGTGCGGGGACACATTTC. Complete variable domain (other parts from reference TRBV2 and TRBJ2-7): EPEVTQTPSHQVTQMGQEVILRCVPISNHLYFYWYRQILGQKVEFLVSFYNNEISEKSEIFDDQFSVERPDGSNFTLKIRSTKLEDSAMYFCASAGTHFGPGTRLTVT.

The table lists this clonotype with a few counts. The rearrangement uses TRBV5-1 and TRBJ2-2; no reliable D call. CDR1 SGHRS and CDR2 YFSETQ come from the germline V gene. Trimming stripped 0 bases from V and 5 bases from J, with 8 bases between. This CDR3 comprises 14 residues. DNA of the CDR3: TGCGCCAGCAGCTTGGAGGACGGGACCGGGGAGCTGTTTTTT. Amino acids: CASSLEDGTGELFF.

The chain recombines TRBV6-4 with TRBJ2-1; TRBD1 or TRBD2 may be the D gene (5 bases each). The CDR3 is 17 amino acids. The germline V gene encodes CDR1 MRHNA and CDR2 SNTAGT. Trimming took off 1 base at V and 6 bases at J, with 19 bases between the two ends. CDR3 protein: CASSDYKTRDPRNEQFF. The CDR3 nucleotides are TGTGCCAGCAGTGACTATAAAACCCGGGACCCTCGCAATGAGCAGTTCTTC.

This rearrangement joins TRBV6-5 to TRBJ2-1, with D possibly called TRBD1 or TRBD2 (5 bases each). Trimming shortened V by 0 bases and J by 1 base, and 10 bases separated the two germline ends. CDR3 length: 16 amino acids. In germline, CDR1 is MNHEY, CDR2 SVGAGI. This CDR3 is CASSYSRGYSYNEQFF. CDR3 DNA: TGTGCCAGCAGTTACTCGAGGGGTTATTCCTACAATGAGCAGTTCTTC.

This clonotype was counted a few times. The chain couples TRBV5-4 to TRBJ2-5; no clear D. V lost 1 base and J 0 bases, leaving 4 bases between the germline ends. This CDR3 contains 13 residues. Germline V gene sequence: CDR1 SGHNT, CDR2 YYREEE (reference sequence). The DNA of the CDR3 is TGTGCCAGCAGCTTGTGGAACCAAGAGACCCAGTACTTC. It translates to CASSLWNQETQYF.

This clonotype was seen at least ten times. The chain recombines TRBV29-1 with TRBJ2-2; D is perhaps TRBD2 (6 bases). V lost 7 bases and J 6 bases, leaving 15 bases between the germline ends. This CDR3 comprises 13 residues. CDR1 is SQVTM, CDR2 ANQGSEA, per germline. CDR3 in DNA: TGCAGCGCCAGACCGGACTATGCCGGGGAGCTGTTTTTT. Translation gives CSARPDYAGELFF.

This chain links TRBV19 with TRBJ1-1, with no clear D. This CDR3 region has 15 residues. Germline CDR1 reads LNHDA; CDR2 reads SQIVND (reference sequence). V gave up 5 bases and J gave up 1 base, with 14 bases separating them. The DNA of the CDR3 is TGTGCCAGTAGTGGTCCGGCGGACCCGAACACTGAAGCTTTCTTT. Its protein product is CASSGPADPNTEAFF.

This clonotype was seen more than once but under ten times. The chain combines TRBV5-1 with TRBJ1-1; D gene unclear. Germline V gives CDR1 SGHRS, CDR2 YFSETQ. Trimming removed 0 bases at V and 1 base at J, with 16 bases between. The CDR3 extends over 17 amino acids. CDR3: CASSLVMNTFPNTEAFF. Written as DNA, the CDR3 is TGCGCCAGCAGCTTGGTGATGAATACCTTTCCGAACACTGAAGCTTTCTTT.

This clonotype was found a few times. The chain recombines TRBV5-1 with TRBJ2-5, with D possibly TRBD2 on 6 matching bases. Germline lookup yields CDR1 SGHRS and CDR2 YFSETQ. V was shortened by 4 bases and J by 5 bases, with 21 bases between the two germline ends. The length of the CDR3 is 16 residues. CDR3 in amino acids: CASSTEARGGLETQYF. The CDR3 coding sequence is TGCGCCAGCAGCACGGAGGCAAGGGGAGGATTGGAGACCCAGTACTTC.

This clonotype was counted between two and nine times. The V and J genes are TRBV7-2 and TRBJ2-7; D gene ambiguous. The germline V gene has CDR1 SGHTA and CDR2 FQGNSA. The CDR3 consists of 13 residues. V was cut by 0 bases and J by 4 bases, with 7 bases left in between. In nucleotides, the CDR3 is TGTGCCAGCAGCTTAGCGCGACCGTACGAGCAGTACTTC. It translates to CASSLARPYEQYF.

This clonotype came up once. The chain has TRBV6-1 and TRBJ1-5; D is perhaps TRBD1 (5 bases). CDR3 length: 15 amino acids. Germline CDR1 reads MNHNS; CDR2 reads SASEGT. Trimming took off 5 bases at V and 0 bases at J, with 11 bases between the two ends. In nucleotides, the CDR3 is TGTGCCAGCAGTCGGGGGAGTTATAGCAATCAGCCCCAGCATTTT. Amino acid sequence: CASSRGSYSNQPQHF.

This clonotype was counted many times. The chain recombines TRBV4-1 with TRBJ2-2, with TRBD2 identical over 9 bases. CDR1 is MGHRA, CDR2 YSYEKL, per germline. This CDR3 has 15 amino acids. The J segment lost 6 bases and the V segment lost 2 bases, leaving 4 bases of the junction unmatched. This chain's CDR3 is CASSQKAGGSGELFF. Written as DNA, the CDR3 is TGCGCCAGCAGCCAAAAAGCGGGAGGATCCGGGGAGCTGTTTTTT.

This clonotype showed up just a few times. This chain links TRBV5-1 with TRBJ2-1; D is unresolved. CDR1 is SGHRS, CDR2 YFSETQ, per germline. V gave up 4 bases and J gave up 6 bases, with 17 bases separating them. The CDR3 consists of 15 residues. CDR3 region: CASSADVVTPNEQFF. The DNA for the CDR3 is TGCGCCAGCAGCGCGGACGTCGTGACCCCCAATGAGCAGTTCTTC.

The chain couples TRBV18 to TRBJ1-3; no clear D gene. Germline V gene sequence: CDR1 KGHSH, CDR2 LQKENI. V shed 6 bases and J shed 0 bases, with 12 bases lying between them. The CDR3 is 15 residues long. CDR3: CASSDTAGSGNTIYF. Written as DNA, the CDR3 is TGTGCCAGCTCCGATACGGCAGGCTCTGGAAACACCATATATTTT.

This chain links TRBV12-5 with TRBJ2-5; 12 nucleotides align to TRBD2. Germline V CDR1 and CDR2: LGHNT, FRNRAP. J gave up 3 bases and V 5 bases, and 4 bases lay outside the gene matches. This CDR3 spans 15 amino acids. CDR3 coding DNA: TGTGCTAGTGGTCCCGGACTAGCGGGAAAAGAGACCCAGTACTTC. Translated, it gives CASGPGLAGKETQYF.

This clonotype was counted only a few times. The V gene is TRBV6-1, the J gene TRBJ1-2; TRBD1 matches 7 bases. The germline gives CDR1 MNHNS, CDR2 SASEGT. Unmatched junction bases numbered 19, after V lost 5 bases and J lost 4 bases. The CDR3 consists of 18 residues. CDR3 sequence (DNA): TGTGCCAGCAGTCCTACCCACGTGGGGACAGTGTTATCCTATGGCTACACCTTC. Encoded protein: CASSPTHVGTVLSYGYTF.

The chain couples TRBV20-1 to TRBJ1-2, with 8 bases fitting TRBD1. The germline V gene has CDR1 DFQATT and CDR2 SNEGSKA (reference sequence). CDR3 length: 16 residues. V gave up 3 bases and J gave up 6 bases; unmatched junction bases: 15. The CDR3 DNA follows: TGCAGTGCTAGGAGGGGAGGACAGGGCTTAGTCGATGGCTACACCTTC. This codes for CSARRGGQGLVDGYTF.

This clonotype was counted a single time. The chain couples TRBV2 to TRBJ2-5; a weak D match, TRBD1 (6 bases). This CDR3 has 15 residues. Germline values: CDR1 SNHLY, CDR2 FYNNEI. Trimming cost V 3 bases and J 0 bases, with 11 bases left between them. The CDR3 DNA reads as TGTGCCAGCAGTGACCGAAGGGGGTACCAAGAGACCCAGTACTTC. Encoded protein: CASSDRRGYQETQYF.

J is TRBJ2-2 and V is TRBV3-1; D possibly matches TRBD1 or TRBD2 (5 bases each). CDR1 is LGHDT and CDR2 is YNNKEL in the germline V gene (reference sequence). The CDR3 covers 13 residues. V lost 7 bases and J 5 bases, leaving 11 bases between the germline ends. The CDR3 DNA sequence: TGTGCCAGCAAAGGGACGGGGACCGGGGAGCTGTTTTTT. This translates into CASKGTGTGELFF.

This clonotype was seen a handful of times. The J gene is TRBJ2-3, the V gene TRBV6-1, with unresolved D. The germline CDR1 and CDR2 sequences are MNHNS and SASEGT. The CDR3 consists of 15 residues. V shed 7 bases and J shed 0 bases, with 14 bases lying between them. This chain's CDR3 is CASTRGNPSTDTQYF. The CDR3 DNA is TGTGCCAGCACCCGAGGAAACCCCAGCACAGATACGCAGTATTTT.